This T cell receptor beta chain stems from a study of identical twins. Study conclusions and caveats: Weaker excess sharing between twins was seen in beta out-of-frame sequences.

With template switching, a universal primer site was added, and the cDNA carried unique molecular identifiers. TCRdb used MiXCR to reprocess the 5' RACE reads, holding one entry per CDR3 protein. The table shows 1.5 million to 2 million distinct CDR3 sequences, with around a third occurring only once. For this clonotype: What it binds is unknown.

The source of this sequence is a newborn girl in good health. Sequencing input: cord blood.

The CDR3 loop reads CSARTANQGSYEQYF. In DNA, the CDR3 is TGCAGTGCTAGAACGGCCAACCAGGGCTCCTACGAGCAGTACTTC. The rearrangement uses TRBV20-1 and TRBJ2-7; D is possibly TRBD1 (5 bases). The germline V gene has CDR1 DFQATT and CDR2 SNEGSKA (reference sequence). The V end lost 2 bases, the J end lost 0 bases, and 14 bases lay between the germline ends. This CDR3 region has 15 residues.